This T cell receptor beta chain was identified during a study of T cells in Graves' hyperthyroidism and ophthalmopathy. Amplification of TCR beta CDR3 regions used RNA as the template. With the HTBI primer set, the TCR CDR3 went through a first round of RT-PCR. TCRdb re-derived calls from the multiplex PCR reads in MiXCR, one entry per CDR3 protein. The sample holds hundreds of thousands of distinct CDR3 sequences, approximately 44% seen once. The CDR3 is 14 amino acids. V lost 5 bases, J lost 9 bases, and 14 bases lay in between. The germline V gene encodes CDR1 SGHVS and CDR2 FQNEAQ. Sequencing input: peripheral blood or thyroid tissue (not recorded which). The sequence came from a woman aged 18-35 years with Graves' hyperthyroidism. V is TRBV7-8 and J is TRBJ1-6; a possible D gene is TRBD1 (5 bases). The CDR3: CASSPKGRGSPLHF. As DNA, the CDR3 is TGTGCCAGCAGCCCGAAGGGGCGAGGTTCACCCCTCCACTTT.